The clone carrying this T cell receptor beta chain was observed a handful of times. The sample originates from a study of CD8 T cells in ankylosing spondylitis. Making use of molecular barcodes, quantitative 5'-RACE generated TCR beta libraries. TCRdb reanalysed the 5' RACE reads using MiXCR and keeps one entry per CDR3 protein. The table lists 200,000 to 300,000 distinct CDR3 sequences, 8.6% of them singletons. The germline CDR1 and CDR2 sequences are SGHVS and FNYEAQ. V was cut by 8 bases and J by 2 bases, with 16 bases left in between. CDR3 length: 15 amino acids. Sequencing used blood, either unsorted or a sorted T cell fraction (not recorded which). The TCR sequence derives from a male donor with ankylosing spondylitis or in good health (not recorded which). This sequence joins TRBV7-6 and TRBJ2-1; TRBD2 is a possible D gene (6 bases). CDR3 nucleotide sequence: TGTGCCAGCGCGCCCGGGGGACTGACCTACAATGAGCAGTTCTTC. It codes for CASAPGGLTYNEQFF.